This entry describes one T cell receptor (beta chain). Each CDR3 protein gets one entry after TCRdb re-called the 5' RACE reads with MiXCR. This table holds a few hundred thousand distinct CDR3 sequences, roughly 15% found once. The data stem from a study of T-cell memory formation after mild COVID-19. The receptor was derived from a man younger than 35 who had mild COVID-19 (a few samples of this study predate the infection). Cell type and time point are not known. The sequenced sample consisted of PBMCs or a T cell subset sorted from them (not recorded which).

In nucleotides, the CDR3 is TGCGCCAGCAGCCCCTTAGAATCAGGGGACACCGGGGAGCTGTTTTTT. This encodes CASSPLESGDTGELFF. The chain carries TRBV5-1 and TRBJ2-2; D might be TRBD1 (6 bases). Trimming took off 4 bases at V and 3 bases at J, with 16 bases between the two ends. Germline lookup yields CDR1 SGHRS and CDR2 YFSETQ. The CDR3 totals 16 residues.